Shown below are 29 T cell receptor beta chains from a single sample sequenced in a study of blood T cell repertoires in COVID-19. The data were produced by immunoSEQ multiplex PCR, yet TCRdb's version contains in-frame clones alone and is incomplete. The sample shows around 150,000 clones, 76% of them seen only once. The sequencing input was peripheral blood. These receptors were taken from a woman over 75 with acute or convalescent COVID-19.

This rearrangement joins TRBV18 to TRBJ2-7; 11 bases fit TRBD1. Germline CDR1 and CDR2: KGHSH and LQKENI. CDR3 length: 15 residues. V lost 4 bases, J lost 2 bases, and 4 bases stayed unmatched. In DNA form, the CDR3 reads TGTGCCAGCTCACGGGGACAGGGGGTTACCTACGAGCAGTACTTC. As protein: CASSRGQGVTYEQYF.

This chain uses TRBV5-5 with TRBJ2-7, with TRBD2 identical over 7 bases. The CDR3 covers 13 residues. Looked up from germline, CDR1 is SGHKS and CDR2 is YYEKEE (reference sequence). The junction had 6 bases not matched to a gene; V was cut back by 0 bases and J by 9 bases. The CDR3 sequence: CASSLASGEAQYF. For the CDR3, the DNA is TGTGCCAGCAGCTTGGCTAGCGGCGAGGCGCAGTACTTC.

J is TRBJ1-5 and V is TRBV27; TRBD1 aligns across 7 bases. Germline-derived CDR1 and CDR2 are MNHEY and SMNVEV (reference sequence). V lost 5 bases to trimming and J lost 6 bases; unmatched junction nucleotides: 4. The CDR3 is 13 amino acids. The chain's CDR3 is CASSDRESQPQHF. CDR3 sequence (DNA): TGTGCCAGCAGTGACAGGGAGAGTCAGCCCCAGCATTTT.

This sequence joins TRBV16 and TRBJ1-6; 10 bases match TRBD1. There are 15 residues in the CDR3. Germline CDR1 KGHSY, CDR2 FQNENV. J lost 10 bases, V lost 0 bases, and 3 bases had no gene match. CDR3 in DNA: TGTGCCAGCAGCCAATCGGGACAGGGGTACTCACCCCTCCACTTT. Amino acid sequence: CASSQSGQGYSPLHF.

This clone was seen just once. This chain joins TRBV19 and TRBJ1-2; TRBD1 matches 10 bases. Per the germline V gene, CDR1 is LNHDA and CDR2 is SQIVND (reference sequence). V was pared by 5 bases and J by 7 bases, with 7 bases of the junction left unmatched. CDR3 size: 14 residues. This chain's CDR3 is CASSPRDRGSGYTF. The DNA for the CDR3 is TGTGCCAGTAGTCCCAGGGACAGGGGCTCTGGCTACACCTTC.

This sequence joins TRBV13 and TRBJ2-7; D remains unclear. V gave up 3 bases and J gave up 1 base, with 7 bases separating them. CDR3 length equals 13 residues. The V gene's germline CDR1 is PRHDT and CDR2 FYEKMQ (reference sequence). CDR3 nucleotides: TGTGCCAGCAGCTTGGCGGATTCCTACGAGCAGTACTTC. Translated, it gives CASSLADSYEQYF.

This clone was observed a handful of times. V gene TRBV19 combines with J gene TRBJ1-1, with D possibly being TRBD1 (5 bases). Germline CDR1 and CDR2: LNHDA and SQIVND (reference sequence). V lost 4 bases and J 1 base, leaving 10 bases between the germline ends. CDR3 length equals 14 residues. The CDR3 is CASSTTGSNTEAFF. Here the CDR3 DNA reads TGTGCCAGTAGTACTACAGGATCGAACACTGAAGCTTTCTTT.

V usage is TRBV6-5 and J usage is TRBJ1-2; 7 bases are a match to TRBD1. The CDR3 extends over 14 amino acids. CDR1 and CDR2 (germline): MNHEY, SVGAGI. Unmatched junction bases numbered 5, after V lost 0 bases and J lost 7 bases. This CDR3 is CASSYSGGRFGYTF. The CDR3 DNA reads as TGTGCCAGCAGTTACTCAGGGGGCAGGTTTGGCTACACCTTC.

V gene TRBV28 combines with J gene TRBJ1-2; TRBD1 is a possible D gene (5 bases). This CDR3 has 13 residues. V was clipped by 6 bases and J by 3 bases, with 11 bases between them. Germline V CDR1 and CDR2: MDHEN, SYDVKM. The CDR3 DNA follows: TGTGCCAGCAGCGAAAGGGACTACTATGGCTACACCTTC. Translated, it gives CASSERDYYGYTF.

The gene calls are TRBV11-2 and TRBJ2-7, with unresolved D. V was cut by 4 bases and J by 2 bases, with 12 bases left in between. CDR3 length: 14 amino acids. Germline loops: CDR1 SGHAT, CDR2 FQNNGV. CDR3 amino acids: CASSSLRATYEQYF. In DNA form, the CDR3 reads TGTGCCAGCAGCTCTTTACGAGCAACCTACGAGCAGTACTTC.

The V and J genes are TRBV30 and TRBJ1-2, with D uncertain. Germline CDR1 is GTSNPN and CDR2 is SVGIG (reference sequence). The length of the CDR3 is 11 residues. V dropped 1 base and J dropped 4 bases, with 4 bases sitting between them. Here the CDR3 DNA reads TGTGCCTGGAGTGCAATCTATGGCTACACCTTC. Its translation is CAWSAIYGYTF.

The rearrangement uses TRBV6-2 or TRBV6-3 and TRBJ1-2; no clear D gene. Germline CDR1 MNHEY, CDR2 SVGEGT. The CDR3 loop spans 11 amino acids. Trimming took 5 bases from V and 7 from J, leaving 8 bases between them. CDR3 in amino acids: CASSERTGYTF. The CDR3 DNA is TGTGCCAGCAGTGAGCGGACTGGCTACACCTTC.

The chain uses TRBV5-4 and TRBJ2-4; TRBD1 is a possible D gene (8 bases). CDR1 SGHNT and CDR2 YYREEE come from the germline V gene (reference sequence). CDR3 length: 17 residues. The V and J ends lost 0 bases and 1 base respectively, with 14 bases between them. In DNA, the CDR3 is TGTGCCAGCAGCTTGGGAGGGGGGGACAGGGCCAAAAACATTCAGTACTTC. The encoded protein is CASSLGGGDRAKNIQYF.

CDR3 nucleotide sequence: TGTGCCAGCAGCCAACAAGAGCGGTCCGAGCAGTACTTC. Its protein is CASSQQERSEQYF. The V call is TRBV4-2, the J call TRBJ2-7; a possible D gene is TRBD2 (5 bases). CDR1 and CDR2 (germline): LGHNA, YNFKEQ. This CDR3 is built from 13 residues. V shed 2 bases and J shed 6 bases, with 11 bases lying between them.

This chain connects TRBV7-3 to TRBJ2-3; 10 bases fit TRBD2. The CDR3 is made up of 16 amino acids. From germline, CDR1 is SGHTA and CDR2 FQGTGA. The V gene end was trimmed by 5 bases and the J gene end by 2 bases; junction bases not matched to a gene: 7. CDR3 region: CASSGGTSDSTDTQYF. In DNA, the CDR3 is TGTGCCAGCAGCGGGGGGACTAGCGATTCCACAGATACGCAGTATTTT.

The chain links TRBV29-1 to TRBJ2-3, with a weak D call TRBD2 (6 bases). This CDR3 is built from 12 residues. Germline CDR1 and CDR2: SQVTM and ANQGSEA. The CDR3 DNA is TGCATAGGTCGGGAGAACACAGATACGCAGTATTTT. It codes for CIGRENTDTQYF.

CDR3 sequence (DNA): TGTGCCAGCAGCCAAAACAGGGGGCCTGCTTTCTTT. Its translation is CASSQNRGPAFF. The V call is TRBV4-2, the J call TRBJ1-1, with TRBD1 identical over 9 bases. Germline lookup yields CDR1 LGHNA and CDR2 YNFKEQ. The CDR3 has 12 amino acids. V shed 2 bases, J shed 11 bases, and the junction held 3 bases outside the gene matches.

Of note for this clone: Relative to the germline gene, one junction end is altered; a read error may explain this. CDR3 loop: CASRLTPSEYNEQFF. The CDR3 bases are TGTGCCAGCAGGTTAACCCCTAGCGAGTACAATGAGCAGTTCTTC. J is TRBJ2-1 and V is TRBV7-3, with TRBD2 as a possible D gene (6 bases). The CDR3 runs 15 residues. Germline CDR1 and CDR2: SGHTA and FQGTGA.

V and J are TRBV6-5 and TRBJ2-7; 11 bases align to TRBD2. This CDR3 is built from 15 residues. Trimming cost V 6 bases and J 1 base; bases outside gene matches: 5. Germline V gives CDR1 MNHEY, CDR2 SVGAGI. CDR3 residues: CASRTTSGRSYEQYF. The DNA of the CDR3 is TGTGCCAGCAGGACCACTAGCGGGAGATCCTACGAGCAGTACTTC.

The rearrangement uses TRBV28 and TRBJ1-1; TRBD1 aligns across 7 bases. V gave up 6 bases and J gave up 8 bases; unmatched junction bases: 12. The V gene's germline CDR1 is MDHEN and CDR2 SYDVKM. The length of the CDR3 is 14 residues. CDR3 amino acids: CASSSGQLGTEAFF. CDR3 sequence (DNA): TGTGCCAGCAGCTCGGGACAGCTAGGTACGGAAGCTTTCTTT.

This rearrangement joins TRBV12-5 to TRBJ1-5, with D tentatively TRBD1 (5 bases). In germline, CDR1 is LGHNT, CDR2 FRNRAP. Trimming took 9 bases from V and 3 from J, leaving 9 bases between them. The CDR3 extends over 12 amino acids. The DNA of the CDR3 is TGTGCTAGCGGACAAATCAATCAGCCCCAGCATTTT. Translating it yields CASGQINQPQHF. Combining the CDR3 with reference TRBV12-5 and TRBJ1-5 gives the whole variable domain DARVTQTPRHKVTEMGQEVTMRCQPILGHNTVFWYRQTMMQGLELLAYFRNRAPLDDSGMPKDRFSAEMPDATLATLKIQPSEPRDSAVYFCASGQINQPQHFGDGTRLSIL.

The CDR3 region is CASSAIPGGPTGELFF. Written as DNA, the CDR3 is TGTGCCAGCAGCGCTATCCCTGGCGGTCCAACCGGGGAGCTGTTTTTT. The chain uses TRBV9 and TRBJ2-2; D is uncertain. The CDR3 covers 16 residues. Trimming pared 3 bases from V and 5 bases from J, leaving 17 bases between. Germline CDR1 and CDR2: SGDLS and YYNGEE.

This clone was found once. CDR3 sequence reads: CASSLAGADTGELFF. In nucleotides, the CDR3 is TGCGCCAGCAGCCTAGCGGGGGCTGACACCGGGGAGCTGTTTTTT. The chain uses TRBV5-1 and TRBJ2-2; 10 bases are a match to TRBD2. J gave up 3 bases and V 4 bases, and 3 bases lay outside the gene matches. CDR1 is SGHRS and CDR2 is YFSETQ in the germline V gene. This CDR3 region has 15 residues.

The chain uses TRBV2 and TRBJ1-5, with D maybe TRBD1 (6 bases). In germline, CDR1 is SNHLY, CDR2 FYNNEI. The CDR3 has 12 residues. The V end lost 6 bases, the J end lost 4 bases, and 7 bases lay between the germline ends. This chain's CDR3 is CASSGTNQPQHF. The CDR3 nucleotides are TGTGCCAGCAGCGGGACAAATCAGCCCCAGCATTTT.

V usage is TRBV5-1 and J usage is TRBJ2-6; 10 nucleotides line up with TRBD1. The germline CDR1 and CDR2 sequences are SGHRS and YFSETQ. The CDR3 covers 19 residues. J lost 0 bases, V lost 2 bases, and 8 bases had no gene match. Here the CDR3 DNA reads TGCGCCAGCAGCTTACCTCCGGGACAGGGGCGCTCTGGGGCCAACGTCCTGACTTTC. This codes for CASSLPPGQGRSGANVLTF.

This rearrangement joins TRBV2 to TRBJ1-6; D not certain. CDR1 and CDR2 from the germline V gene are SNHLY and FYNNEI. The germline V and J ends were trimmed by 8 bases and 0 bases, with 8 bases remaining between them. The CDR3 totals 14 residues. CDR3 protein: CASRLTSYNSPLHF. The DNA of the CDR3 is TGTGCCAGCCGCCTAACCTCCTATAATTCACCCCTCCACTTT.

The chain has TRBV5-1 and TRBJ1-2; TRBD1 aligns across 8 bases. This CDR3 is built from 12 residues. With V trimmed by 4 bases and J by 7 bases, 3 bases remained unmatched. CDR1 and CDR2 (germline): SGHRS, YFSETQ. CDR3 in DNA: TGCGCCAGCAGCCTGACAGGGGTTGGCTACACCTTC. This encodes CASSLTGVGYTF.

The rearrangement joins TRBV7-2 to TRBJ2-2, with D possibly being TRBD1 (6 bases). V lost 5 bases and J lost 3, with 10 bases in between. Germline loops: CDR1 SGHTA, CDR2 FQGNSA. The CDR3 is 14 amino acids. The CDR3 spells CASSTWTDTGELFF. The CDR3 DNA reads as TGTGCCAGCAGCACCTGGACAGACACCGGGGAGCTGTTTTTT.

This rearrangement joins TRBV25-1 to TRBJ1-1; D not resolved. The CDR3 extends over 15 amino acids. Per the germline V gene, CDR1 is MGHDK and CDR2 is SYGVNS. V gave up 3 bases and J gave up 0 bases, with 11 bases separating them. The CDR3 reads CASSESDGMNTEAFF. DNA for the CDR3: TGTGCCAGCAGTGAGTCGGACGGGATGAACACTGAAGCTTTCTTT.